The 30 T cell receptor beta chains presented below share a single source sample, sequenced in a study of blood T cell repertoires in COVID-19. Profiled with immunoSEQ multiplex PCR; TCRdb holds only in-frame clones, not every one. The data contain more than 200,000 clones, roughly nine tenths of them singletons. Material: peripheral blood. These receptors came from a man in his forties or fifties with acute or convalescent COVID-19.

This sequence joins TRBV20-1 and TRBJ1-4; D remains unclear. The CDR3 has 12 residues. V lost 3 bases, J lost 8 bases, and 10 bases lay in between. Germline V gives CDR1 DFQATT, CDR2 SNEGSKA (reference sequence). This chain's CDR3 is CSASPGREKLFF. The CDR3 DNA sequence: TGCAGTGCTAGTCCCGGTCGGGAAAAACTGTTTTTT.

CDR3 amino acids: CASSIDGQAYSNQPQHF. The CDR3 region has the DNA TGTGCCAGTAGTATAGATGGGCAGGCTTATAGCAATCAGCCCCAGCATTTT. V is TRBV19 and J is TRBJ1-5; the D is unclear. Germline assignment: CDR1 LNHDA and CDR2 SQIVND (reference sequence). The CDR3 is made up of 17 amino acids. The V gene lost 0 bases and the J gene lost 0 bases, with 12 bases spanning the gap.

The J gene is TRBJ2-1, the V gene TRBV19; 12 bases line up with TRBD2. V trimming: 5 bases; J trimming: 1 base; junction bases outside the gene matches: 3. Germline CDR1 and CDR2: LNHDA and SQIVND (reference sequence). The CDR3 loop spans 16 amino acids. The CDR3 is CASSAGLAGSYNEQFF. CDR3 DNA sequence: TGTGCCAGTAGTGCGGGACTAGCGGGTTCCTACAATGAGCAGTTCTTC.

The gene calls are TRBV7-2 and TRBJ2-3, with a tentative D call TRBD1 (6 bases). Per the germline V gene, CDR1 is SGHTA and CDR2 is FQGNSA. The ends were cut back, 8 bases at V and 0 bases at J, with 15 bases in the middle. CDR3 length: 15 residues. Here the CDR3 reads CASGAQGFSTDTQYF. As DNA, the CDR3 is TGTGCCAGCGGTGCACAGGGTTTCAGCACAGATACGCAGTATTTT.

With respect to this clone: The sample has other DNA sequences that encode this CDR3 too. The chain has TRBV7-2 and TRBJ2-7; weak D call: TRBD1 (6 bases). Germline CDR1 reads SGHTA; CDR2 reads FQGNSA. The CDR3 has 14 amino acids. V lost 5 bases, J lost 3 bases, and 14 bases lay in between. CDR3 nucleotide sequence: TGTGCCAGCAGCGTCAACAGGGTTGACTACGAGCAGTACTTC. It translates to CASSVNRVDYEQYF.

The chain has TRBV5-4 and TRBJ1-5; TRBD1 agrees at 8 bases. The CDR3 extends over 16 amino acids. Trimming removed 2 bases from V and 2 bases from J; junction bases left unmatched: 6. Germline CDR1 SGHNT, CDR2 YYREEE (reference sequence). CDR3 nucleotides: TGTGCCAGCAGCTTAACAGGACAGGGTCGCAATCAGCCCCAGCATTTT. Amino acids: CASSLTGQGRNQPQHF.

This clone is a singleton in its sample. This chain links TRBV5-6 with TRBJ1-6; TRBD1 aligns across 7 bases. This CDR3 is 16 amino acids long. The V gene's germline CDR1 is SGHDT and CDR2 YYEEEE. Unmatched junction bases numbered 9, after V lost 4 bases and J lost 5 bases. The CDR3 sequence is CASSRPVDRDNSPLHF. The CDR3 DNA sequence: TGTGCCAGCAGCCGGCCGGTTGACAGGGATAATTCACCCCTCCACTTT. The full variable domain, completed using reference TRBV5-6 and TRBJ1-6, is DAGVTQSPTHLIKTRGQQVTLRCSPKSGHDTVSWYQQALGQGPQFIFQYYEEEERQRGNFPDRFSGHQFPNYSSELNVNALLLGDSALYLCASSRPVDRDNSPLHFGNGTRLTVT.

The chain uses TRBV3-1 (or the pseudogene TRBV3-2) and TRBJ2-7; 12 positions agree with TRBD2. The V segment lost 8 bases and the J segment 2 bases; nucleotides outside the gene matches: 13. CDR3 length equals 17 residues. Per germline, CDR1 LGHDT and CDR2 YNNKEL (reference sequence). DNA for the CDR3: TGTGCCAGCTCTGGCGGACTAGCGGGATTTTTTACCTACGAGCAGTACTTC. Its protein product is CASSGGLAGFFTYEQYF.

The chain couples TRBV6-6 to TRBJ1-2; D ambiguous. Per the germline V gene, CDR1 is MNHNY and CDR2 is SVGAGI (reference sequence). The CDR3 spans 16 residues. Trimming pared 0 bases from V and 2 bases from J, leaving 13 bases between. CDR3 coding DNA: TGTGCCAGCAGTTACTCGCCGGCGGGAGAAAACTATGGCTACACCTTC. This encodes CASSYSPAGENYGYTF.

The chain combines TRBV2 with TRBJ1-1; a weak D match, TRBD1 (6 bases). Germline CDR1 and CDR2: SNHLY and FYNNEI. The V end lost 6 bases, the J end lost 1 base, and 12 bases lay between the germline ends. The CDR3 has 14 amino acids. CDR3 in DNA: TGTGCCAGCAGAGCCCAACAGGGGAACACTGAAGCTTTCTTT. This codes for CASRAQQGNTEAFF.

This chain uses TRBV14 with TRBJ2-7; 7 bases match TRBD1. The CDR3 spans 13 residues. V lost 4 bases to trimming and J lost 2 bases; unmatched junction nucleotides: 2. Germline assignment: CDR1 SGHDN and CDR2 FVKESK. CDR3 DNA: TGTGCCAGCAGCCGGGACAGAGCCTACGAGCAGTACTTC. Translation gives CASSRDRAYEQYF.

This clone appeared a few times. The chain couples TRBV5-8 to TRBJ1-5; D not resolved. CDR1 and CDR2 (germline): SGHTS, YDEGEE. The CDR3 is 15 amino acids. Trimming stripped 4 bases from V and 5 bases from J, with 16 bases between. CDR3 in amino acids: CASSTPGDDYQPQHF. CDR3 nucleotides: TGTGCCAGCAGCACCCCGGGAGACGACTATCAGCCCCAGCATTTT. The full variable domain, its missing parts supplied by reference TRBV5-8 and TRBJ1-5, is EAGVTQSPTHLIKTRGQQATLRCSPISGHTSVYWYQQALGLGLQFLLWYDEGEERNRGNFPPRFSGRQFPNYSSELNVNALELEDSALYLCASSTPGDDYQPQHFGDGTRLSIL.

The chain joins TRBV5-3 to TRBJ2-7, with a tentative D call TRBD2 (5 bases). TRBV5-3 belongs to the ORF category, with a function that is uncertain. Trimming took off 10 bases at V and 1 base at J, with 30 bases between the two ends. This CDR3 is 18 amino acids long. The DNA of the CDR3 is TGTGCCGGGTCCAACAAAAGGCCGACATGCGGGCTGTCCTACGAGCAGTACTTC. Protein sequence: CAGSNKRPTCGLSYEQYF.

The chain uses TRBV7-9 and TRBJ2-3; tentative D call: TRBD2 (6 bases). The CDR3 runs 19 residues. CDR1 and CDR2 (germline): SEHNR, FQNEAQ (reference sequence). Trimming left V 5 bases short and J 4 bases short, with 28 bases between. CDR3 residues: CASSLAGFKSGSIADTQYF. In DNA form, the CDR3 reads TGTGCCAGCAGCCTGGCGGGCTTTAAATCCGGGAGTATCGCAGATACGCAGTATTTT.

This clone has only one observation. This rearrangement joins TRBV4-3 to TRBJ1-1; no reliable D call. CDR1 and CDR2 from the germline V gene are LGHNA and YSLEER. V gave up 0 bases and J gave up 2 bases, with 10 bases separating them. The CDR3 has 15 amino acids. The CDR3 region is CASSQDPAGNTEAFF. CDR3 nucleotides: TGCGCCAGCAGCCAAGATCCAGCAGGCAACACTGAAGCTTTCTTT.

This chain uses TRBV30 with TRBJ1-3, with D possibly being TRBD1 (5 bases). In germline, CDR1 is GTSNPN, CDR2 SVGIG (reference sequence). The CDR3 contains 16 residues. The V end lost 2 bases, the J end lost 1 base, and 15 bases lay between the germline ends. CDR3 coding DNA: TGTGCCTGGAGTCGACAGATCGCCAGGTCTGGAAACACCATATATTTT. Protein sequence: CAWSRQIARSGNTIYF.

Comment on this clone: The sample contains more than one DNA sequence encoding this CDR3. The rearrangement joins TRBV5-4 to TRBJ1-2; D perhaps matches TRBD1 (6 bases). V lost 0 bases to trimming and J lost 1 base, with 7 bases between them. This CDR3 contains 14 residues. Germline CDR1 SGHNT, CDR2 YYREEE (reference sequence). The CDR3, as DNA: TGTGCCAGCAGCTTGGACAGGGTTAACTATGGCTACACCTTC. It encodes CASSLDRVNYGYTF.

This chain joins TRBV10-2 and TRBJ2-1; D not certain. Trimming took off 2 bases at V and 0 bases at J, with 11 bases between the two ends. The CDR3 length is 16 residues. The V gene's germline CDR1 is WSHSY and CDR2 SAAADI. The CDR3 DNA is TGCGCCAGCAGTGAGCCACAGACAAGCTCCTACAATGAGCAGTTCTTC. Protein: CASSEPQTSSYNEQFF.

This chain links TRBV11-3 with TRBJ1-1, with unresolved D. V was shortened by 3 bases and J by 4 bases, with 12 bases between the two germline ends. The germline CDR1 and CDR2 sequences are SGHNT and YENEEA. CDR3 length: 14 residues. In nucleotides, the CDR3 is TGTGCCAGCAGCTTTTCCGCCCGGAGCACTGAAGCTTTCTTT. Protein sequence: CASSFSARSTEAFF.

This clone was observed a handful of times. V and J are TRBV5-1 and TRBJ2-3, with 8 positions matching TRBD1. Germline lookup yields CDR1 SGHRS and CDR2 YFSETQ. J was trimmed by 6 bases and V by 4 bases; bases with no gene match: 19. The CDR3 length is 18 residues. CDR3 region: CASSTPGTGQLHRDTQYF. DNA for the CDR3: TGCGCCAGCAGCACCCCCGGGACAGGTCAACTCCACCGGGATACGCAGTATTTT. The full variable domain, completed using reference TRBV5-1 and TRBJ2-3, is KAGVTQTPRYLIKTRGQQVTLSCSPISGHRSVSWYQQTPGQGLQFLFEYFSETQRNKGNFPGRFSGRQFSNSRSEMNVSTLELGDSALYLCASSTPGTGQLHRDTQYFGPGTRLTVL.

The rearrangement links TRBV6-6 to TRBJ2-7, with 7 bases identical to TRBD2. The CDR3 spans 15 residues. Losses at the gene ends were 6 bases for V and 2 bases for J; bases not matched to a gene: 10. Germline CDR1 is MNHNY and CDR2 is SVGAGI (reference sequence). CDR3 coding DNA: TGTGCCAGCAGACTAGCGACCGTCAATACCTACGAGCAGTACTTC. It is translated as CASRLATVNTYEQYF.

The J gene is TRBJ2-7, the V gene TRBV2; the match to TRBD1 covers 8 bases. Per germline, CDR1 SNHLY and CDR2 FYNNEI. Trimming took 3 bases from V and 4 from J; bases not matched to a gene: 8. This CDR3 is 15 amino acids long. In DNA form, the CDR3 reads TGTGCCAGCAGTGAGTCGGCCAGGGGGCCATACGAGCAGTACTTC. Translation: CASSESARGPYEQYF.

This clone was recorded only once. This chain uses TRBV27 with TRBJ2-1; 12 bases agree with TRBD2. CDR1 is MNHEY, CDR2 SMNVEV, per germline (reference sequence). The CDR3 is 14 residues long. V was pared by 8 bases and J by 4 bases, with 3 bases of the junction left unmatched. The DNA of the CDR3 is TGTGCCAGCGGACTAGCGGGGACATACAATGAGCAGTTCTTC. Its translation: CASGLAGTYNEQFF.

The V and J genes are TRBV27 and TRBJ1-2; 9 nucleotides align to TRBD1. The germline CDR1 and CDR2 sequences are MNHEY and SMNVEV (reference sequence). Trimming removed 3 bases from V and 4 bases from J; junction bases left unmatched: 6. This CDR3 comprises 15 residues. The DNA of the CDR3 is TGTGCCAGCAGTTTCGGGGACAGGGTAGGCTATGGCTACACCTTC. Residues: CASSFGDRVGYGYTF.

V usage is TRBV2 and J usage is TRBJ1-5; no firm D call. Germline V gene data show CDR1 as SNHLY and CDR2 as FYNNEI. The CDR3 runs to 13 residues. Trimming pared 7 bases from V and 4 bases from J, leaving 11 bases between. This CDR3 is CASMRRWNQPQHF. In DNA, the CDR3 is TGTGCCAGCATGAGGAGGTGGAATCAGCCCCAGCATTTT.

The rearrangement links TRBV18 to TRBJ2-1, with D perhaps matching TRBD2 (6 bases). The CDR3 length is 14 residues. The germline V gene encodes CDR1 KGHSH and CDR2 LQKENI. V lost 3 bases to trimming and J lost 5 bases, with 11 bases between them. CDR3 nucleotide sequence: TGTGCCAGCTCACCGTGGCGGGGCAACAATGAGCAGTTCTTC. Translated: CASSPWRGNNEQFF.

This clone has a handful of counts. The CDR3 DNA is TGTGCCATCAGCGGACAGTTGTTGAACACTGAAGCTTTCTTT. This translates into CAISGQLLNTEAFF. The J gene is TRBJ1-1, the V gene TRBV10-3; tentatively, D is TRBD1 (6 bases). CDR1 and CDR2 from the germline V gene are ENHRY and SYGVKD. The CDR3 loop spans 14 amino acids. Trimming stripped 6 bases from V and 0 bases from J, with 11 bases between.

CDR3 bases: TGTGCCATCAACAGGGGGGATCAGCCCCAGCATTTT. Translating gives CAINRGDQPQHF. The chain couples TRBV28 to TRBJ1-5; TRBD1 matches at 8 bases. The CDR3 is 12 residues long. The germline gives CDR1 MDHEN, CDR2 SYDVKM. The V gene end was trimmed by 10 bases and the J gene end by 5 bases; junction bases not matched to a gene: 4.

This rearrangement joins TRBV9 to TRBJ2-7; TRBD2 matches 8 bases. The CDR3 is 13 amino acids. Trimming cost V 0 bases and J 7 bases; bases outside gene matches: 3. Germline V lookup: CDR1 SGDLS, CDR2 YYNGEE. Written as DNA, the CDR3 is TGTGCCAGCAGCGTAGGGACTAGCCGTGAGCAGTACTTC. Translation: CASSVGTSREQYF.

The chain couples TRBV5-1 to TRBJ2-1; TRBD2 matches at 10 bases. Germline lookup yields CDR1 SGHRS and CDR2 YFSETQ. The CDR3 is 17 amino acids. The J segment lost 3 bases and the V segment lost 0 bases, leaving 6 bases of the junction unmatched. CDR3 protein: CASSLVVAGGHYNEQFF. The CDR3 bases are TGCGCCAGCAGCTTGGTGGTAGCGGGGGGCCACTACAATGAGCAGTTCTTC.